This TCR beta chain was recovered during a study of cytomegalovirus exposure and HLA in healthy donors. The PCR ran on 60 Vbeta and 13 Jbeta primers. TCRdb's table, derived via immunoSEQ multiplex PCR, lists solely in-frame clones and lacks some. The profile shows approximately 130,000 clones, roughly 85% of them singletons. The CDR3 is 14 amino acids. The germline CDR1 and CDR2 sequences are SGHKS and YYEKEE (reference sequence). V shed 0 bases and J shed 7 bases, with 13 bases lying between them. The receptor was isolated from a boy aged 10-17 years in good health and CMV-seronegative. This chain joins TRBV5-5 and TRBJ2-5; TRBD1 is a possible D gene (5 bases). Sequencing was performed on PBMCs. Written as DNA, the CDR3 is TGTGCCAGCAGCTTGGCAGGGCCCCCGGGGACCCAGTACTTC. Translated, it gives CASSLAGPPGTQYF. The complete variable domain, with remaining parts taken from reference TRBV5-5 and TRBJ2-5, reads DAGVTQSPTHLIKTRGQQVTLRCSPISGHKSVSWYQQVLGQGPQFIFQYYEKEERGRGNFPDRFSARQFPNYSSELNVNALLLGDSALYLCASSLAGPPGTQYFGPGTRLLVL.